The 29 T cell receptor beta chains below all came from one sample that was sequenced in a study of control samples from healthy donors and cancer patients. This table comes from immunoSEQ multiplex PCR, and its TCRdb copy is limited to in-frame clones, with some not included. The sample records 50,000 or so clones, approximately 93% being singletons. Material: PBMCs. All receptors derive from a woman in her forties or fifties with head and neck cancer.

V gene TRBV7-9 combines with J gene TRBJ2-1; D uncertain. Germline CDR1 and CDR2: SEHNR and FQNEAQ (reference sequence). The CDR3 length is 16 residues. The V and J ends lost 3 bases and 0 bases respectively, with 12 bases between them. In DNA form, the CDR3 reads TGTGCCAGCAGCTTTTTAAGTTCGAGCTCCTACAATGAGCAGTTCTTC. It encodes CASSFLSSSSYNEQFF.

The rearrangement links TRBV28 to TRBJ2-7; D is ambiguous. The CDR3 consists of 14 residues. Germline CDR1 and CDR2: MDHEN and SYDVKM. V lost 5 bases and J 4 bases, leaving 15 bases between the germline ends. The CDR3 reads CASSPTSLGYEQYF. The CDR3 region has the DNA TGTGCCAGCAGTCCGACTTCTTTAGGATACGAGCAGTACTTC.

J is TRBJ2-7 and V is TRBV4-1, with 10 bases identical to TRBD1. Germline lookup yields CDR1 MGHRA and CDR2 YSYEKL. The CDR3 spans 17 residues. V was pared by 5 bases and J by 1 base, with 11 bases of the junction left unmatched. DNA of the CDR3: TGCGCCAGCAGCTCCGACAGGGGGCGAAACCCTTCCTACGAGCAGTACTTC. As protein: CASSSDRGRNPSYEQYF.

The gene calls are TRBV11-2 and TRBJ2-1, with 10 bases lining up with TRBD2. This CDR3 spans 17 amino acids. CDR1 is SGHAT, CDR2 FQNNGV, per germline. V lost 0 bases to trimming and J lost 4 bases; unmatched junction nucleotides: 6. The chain's CDR3 is CASSLDNLAGVYNEQFF. The CDR3 DNA sequence: TGTGCCAGCAGCTTAGATAACCTAGCGGGGGTTTACAATGAGCAGTTCTTC.

V gene TRBV19 combines with J gene TRBJ1-6; possible D gene TRBD1, 5 bases. Germline values: CDR1 LNHDA, CDR2 SQIVND (reference sequence). Deletions cut 5 bases from V and 7 bases from J, with 15 bases between. The CDR3 covers 15 residues. The CDR3 loop is CASSARDATNSPLHF. In DNA form, the CDR3 reads TGTGCCAGTAGTGCGCGGGACGCCACCAATTCACCCCTCCACTTT.

The rearrangement uses TRBV24-1 and TRBJ1-3; D gene unclear. Trimming stripped 4 bases from V and 0 bases from J, with 9 bases between. The CDR3 length is 15 residues. Germline V CDR1 and CDR2: KGHDR, SFDVKD. The CDR3 DNA sequence: TGTGCCACCAGTGACCCAAGGAGCTCTGGAAACACCATATATTTT. It translates to CATSDPRSSGNTIYF.

This clone appeared a single time. The chain has TRBV23-1 and TRBJ2-7, with D tentatively TRBD2 (5 bases). Being an ORF, TRBV23-1 has a function that is uncertain. Trimming took off 4 bases at V and 2 bases at J, with 12 bases between the two ends. The CDR3 consists of 14 residues. The CDR3 reads CASSLRRRAYEQYF. The CDR3 region has the DNA TGCGCCAGCAGTCTGCGGAGGAGAGCCTACGAGCAGTACTTC.

This rearrangement joins TRBV6-5 to TRBJ1-1; D gene ambiguous. The CDR3 has 13 amino acids. Germline V gene sequence: CDR1 MNHEY, CDR2 SVGAGI. The germline V and J ends were trimmed by 2 bases and 6 bases, with 10 bases remaining between them. The CDR3 bases are TGTGCCAGCAGTTACGGGCAAGGGTCTGAAGCTTTCTTT. Translation: CASSYGQGSEAFF.

The chain uses TRBV11-3 and TRBJ2-3; D is tentatively TRBD1 or TRBD2 (6 bases each). Germline CDR1 and CDR2: SGHNT and YENEEA. This CDR3 is built from 15 residues. The V gene lost 5 bases and the J gene lost 3 bases, with 15 bases spanning the gap. In DNA form, the CDR3 reads TGTGCCAGCAGCCTACGAGGAGGGGGGACAGATACGCAGTATTTT. The encoded protein is CASSLRGGGTDTQYF.

This chain links TRBV28 with TRBJ2-2, with TRBD1 identical over 8 bases. This CDR3 is 15 amino acids long. Looked up from germline, CDR1 is MDHEN and CDR2 is SYDVKM. The J segment lost 1 base and the V segment lost 6 bases, leaving 4 bases of the junction unmatched. CDR3 nucleotides: TGTGCCAGCAGCTCGACAGGGGTGAACACCGGGGAGCTGTTTTTT. Its protein product is CASSSTGVNTGELFF.

The chain links TRBV29-1 to TRBJ2-1; D unclear. Between the trimmed V and J ends, which lost 4 bases and 7 bases, there was a span of 17 bases. Germline lookup yields CDR1 SQVTM and CDR2 ANQGSEA. This CDR3 comprises 14 residues. The CDR3 region has the DNA TGCAGCGTTGTAGATAGGGTGGGAAAGAATGAGCAGTTCTTC. Translation gives CSVVDRVGKNEQFF.

The chain employs TRBV7-2 and TRBJ2-7; D is possibly TRBD2 (5 bases). Germline assignment: CDR1 SGHTA and CDR2 FQGNSA. The length of the CDR3 is 13 residues. Trimming took 2 bases from V and 0 from J, leaving 5 bases between them. Here the CDR3 reads CASSLRDSYEQYF. The CDR3 region has the DNA TGTGCCAGCAGCTTACGGGACTCCTACGAGCAGTACTTC.

The V call is TRBV30, the J call TRBJ1-2; D is unresolved. Trimming removed 1 base from V and 2 bases from J, with 5 bases in between. Per the germline V gene, CDR1 is GTSNPN and CDR2 is SVGIG (reference sequence). This CDR3 is built from 12 residues. CDR3 nucleotides: TGTGCCTGGAGTGGAGGGAACTATGGCTACACCTTC. Amino acid sequence: CAWSGGNYGYTF.

Written as DNA, the CDR3 is TGTGCCAGCAGCGGGGGGGACCCCAGCAATCAGCCCCAGCATTTT. Translation: CASSGGDPSNQPQHF. The V call is TRBV7-2, the J call TRBJ1-5; tentative D call: TRBD1 (5 bases). Germline values: CDR1 SGHTA, CDR2 FQGNSA. The CDR3 has 15 amino acids. V lost 5 bases and J 1 base, leaving 12 bases between the germline ends.

The chain is built from TRBV7-9 and TRBJ1-1, with 8 bases that match TRBD1. This CDR3 is 16 amino acids long. J lost 4 bases, V lost 6 bases, and 13 bases had no gene match. In germline, CDR1 is SEHNR, CDR2 FQNEAQ (reference sequence). The CDR3: CASSPLDRAFSTEAFF. The DNA for the CDR3 is TGTGCCAGCAGTCCCCTGGACAGGGCCTTTAGCACTGAAGCTTTCTTT.

The chain joins TRBV28 to TRBJ2-5, with D possibly matching TRBD2 (5 bases). The CDR3 extends over 14 amino acids. The germline V and J ends were trimmed by 6 bases and 1 base, with 12 bases remaining between them. In germline, CDR1 is MDHEN, CDR2 SYDVKM. The CDR3 protein is CASSLPGVQETQYF. The CDR3, as DNA: TGTGCCAGCAGCCTCCCCGGGGTCCAAGAGACCCAGTACTTC.

This chain joins TRBV4-1 and TRBJ1-4, with TRBD1 identical over 7 bases. The CDR3 covers 16 residues. The V and J ends lost 2 bases and 8 bases, in that order; junction bases with no gene match: 11. Germline V gives CDR1 MGHRA, CDR2 YSYEKL. Here the CDR3 reads CASSQWGTGAGEKLFF. The CDR3 coding sequence is TGCGCCAGCAGCCAATGGGGTACAGGGGCGGGGGAAAAACTGTTTTTT.

V is TRBV6-2 or TRBV6-3 and J is TRBJ1-5; D is undetermined. The CDR3 contains 12 residues. V was trimmed by 2 bases and J by 6 bases, leaving 5 bases between them. Germline CDR1 is MNHEY and CDR2 is SVGEGT. The chain's CDR3 is CASSYLFQPQHF. CDR3 DNA sequence: TGTGCCAGCAGTTACCTGTTTCAGCCCCAGCATTTT.

The rearrangement joins TRBV4-1 to TRBJ1-6, with TRBD1 as a possible D gene (5 bases). CDR3 length: 13 amino acids. Germline CDR1 MGHRA, CDR2 YSYEKL. V lost 1 base and J 9 bases, leaving 7 bases between the germline ends. CDR3 in amino acids: CASSQGQFSPLHF. Written as DNA, the CDR3 is TGCGCCAGCAGCCAAGGACAGTTTTCACCCCTCCACTTT.

The rearrangement uses TRBV2 and TRBJ2-7, with TRBD1 matching 9 bases. Germline V gene data show CDR1 as SNHLY and CDR2 as FYNNEI. J gave up 4 bases and V 6 bases, and 7 bases lay outside the gene matches. This CDR3 is 14 amino acids long. This CDR3 reads CASRPNRGQYEQYF. Written as DNA, the CDR3 is TGTGCCAGCAGGCCCAACAGGGGGCAATACGAGCAGTACTTC. Using reference TRBV2 and TRBJ2-7 for the parts outside the CDR3, the full variable domain is EPEVTQTPSHQVTQMGQEVILRCVPISNHLYFYWYRQILGQKVEFLVSFYNNEISEKSEIFDDQFSVERPDGSNFTLKIRSTKLEDSAMYFCASRPNRGQYEQYFGPGTRLTVT.

The chain recombines TRBV27 with TRBJ2-7, with D perhaps matching TRBD1 (6 bases). V was trimmed by 4 bases and J by 3 bases, leaving 16 bases between them. This CDR3 spans 15 amino acids. Germline assignment: CDR1 MNHEY and CDR2 SMNVEV (reference sequence). The CDR3: CASSSLSAGDYEQYF. The CDR3 DNA follows: TGTGCCAGCAGTTCCCTCTCCGCAGGGGACTACGAGCAGTACTTC.

This rearrangement joins TRBV12-3 or TRBV12-4 to TRBJ1-1, with D unresolved. The CDR3 runs 12 residues. The V end lost 3 bases, the J end lost 7 bases, and 9 bases lay between the germline ends. CDR3 amino acids: CASSFSQIEAFF. As DNA, the CDR3 is TGTGCCAGCAGTTTCTCACAGATTGAAGCTTTCTTT.

This chain joins TRBV6-1 and TRBJ1-6; D is perhaps TRBD1 (6 bases). This CDR3 spans 16 amino acids. V gave up 3 bases and J gave up 9 bases, with 18 bases separating them. The germline gives CDR1 MNHNS, CDR2 SASEGT. The CDR3 sequence is CASSDLDTTGSSPLHF. The CDR3 DNA is TGTGCCAGCAGTGATCTGGACACAACAGGGAGTTCACCCCTCCACTTT.

V gene TRBV6-5 combines with J gene TRBJ2-1; no clear D. Trimming cost V 0 bases and J 6 bases, with 0 bases left between them. Germline V lookup: CDR1 MNHEY, CDR2 SVGAGI. The CDR3 length is 11 residues. CDR3: CASSYSNEQFF. As DNA, the CDR3 is TGTGCCAGCAGTTACTCCAATGAGCAGTTCTTC.

The chain has TRBV4-1 and TRBJ1-2; TRBD1 matches 9 bases. CDR1 is MGHRA, CDR2 YSYEKL, per germline. With V trimmed by 4 bases and J by 2 bases, 5 bases remained unmatched. CDR3 length: 15 residues. The CDR3 reads CASSLSTGGNYGYTF. As DNA, the CDR3 is TGCGCCAGCAGCCTCTCTACAGGGGGCAACTATGGCTACACCTTC.

The V call is TRBV25-1, the J call TRBJ1-1, with a weak D call TRBD1 (6 bases). Germline-derived CDR1 and CDR2 are MGHDK and SYGVNS. Trimming cost V 0 bases and J 0 bases, with 11 bases left between them. CDR3 length: 16 residues. The CDR3 protein is CASSEYGGRLNTEAFF. The CDR3 nucleotides are TGTGCCAGCAGTGAATATGGGGGCAGATTGAACACTGAAGCTTTCTTT.

The chain employs TRBV4-3 and TRBJ2-1, with D possibly being TRBD2 (7 bases). The V and J ends lost 1 base and 4 bases respectively, with 11 bases between them. The CDR3 spans 15 residues. Germline CDR1 is LGHNA and CDR2 is YSLEER. CDR3 amino acids: CASSQGGGRYNEQFF. The CDR3, as DNA: TGCGCCAGCAGCCAAGGGGGGGGGCGGTACAATGAGCAGTTCTTC.

The gene calls are TRBV11-3 and TRBJ2-3, with a weak D call TRBD1 (6 bases). Germline CDR1 is SGHNT and CDR2 is YENEEA. The CDR3 spans 14 residues. Trimming took 3 bases from V and 2 from J, leaving 9 bases between them. The CDR3 loop is CASSLNRDTDTQYF. CDR3 coding DNA: TGTGCCAGCAGCTTGAACAGGGACACAGATACGCAGTATTTT.

This sequence joins TRBV10-3 and TRBJ2-1; D is uncertain. CDR3 size: 11 residues. V lost 4 bases to trimming and J lost 7 bases, with 5 bases between them. Germline V gene lookup returns CDR1 ENHRY and CDR2 SYGVKD. CDR3 coding DNA: TGTGCCATCAGTGTAAAAAATGAGCAGTTCTTC. It encodes CAISVKNEQFF.